This TCR beta chain originates from a study of CD4+ T cells in melanoma. As to this clone: Its antigen is unknown.

Whole-study results and caveats: Diverse differentiation states were reported for melanoma neoantigen-specific CD4+ T cells.

The data were produced by immunoSEQ multiplex PCR, yet TCRdb's version contains in-frame clones alone and is incomplete. The data show roughly 12,000 clones, with almost 70% seen just once and less than 9.5% held by the top ten. Trimming stripped 6 bases from V and 0 bases from J, with 12 bases between. The germline gives CDR1 MNHEY, CDR2 SVGAGI. The CDR3 totals 15 residues. Source material: cells from a culture (not recorded whether cultured in vitro). This receptor was obtained from a human donor with melanoma. The rearrangement uses TRBV6-5 and TRBJ1-3; D perhaps matches TRBD1 (5 bases). The CDR3 coding sequence is TGTGCCAGCAGACTCAGGGACGCCTCTGGAAACACCATATATTTT. Translation: CASRLRDASGNTIYF.